This T cell receptor (beta chain) was obtained from a study of T-cell memory formation after mild COVID-19. Study outcomes and limitations: Contracting CD4+ clones lay largely in CM and EM, with CD8+ ones residing in EMRA. The pre-infection memory compartment contained some responding clones, suggesting cross-reactive memory joined.

Only a few counts were recorded for this clonotype. Its antigen is currently unknown. This CDR3 region has 16 residues. The germline CDR1 and CDR2 sequences are SEHNR and FQNEAQ (reference sequence). Between the trimmed V and J ends, which lost 0 bases and 2 bases, there was a span of 13 bases. One entry per CDR3 protein, called by TCRdb with MiXCR from the 5' RACE reads. Here the sample spans more than 400,000 distinct CDR3 sequences, approximately 18% being singletons. The sequencing sample was made of PBMCs or a T cell subset sorted from them (not recorded which). The J gene is TRBJ1-1, the V gene TRBV7-9, with D hard to call. This TCR came from an adult woman who had mild COVID-19 (a few samples of this study predate the infection). Cell type and time point are not known. For the CDR3, the DNA is TGTGCCAGCAGCTTAGCGGGTCAGGAGGGAAACACTGAAGCTTTCTTT. It specifies CASSLAGQEGNTEAFF.